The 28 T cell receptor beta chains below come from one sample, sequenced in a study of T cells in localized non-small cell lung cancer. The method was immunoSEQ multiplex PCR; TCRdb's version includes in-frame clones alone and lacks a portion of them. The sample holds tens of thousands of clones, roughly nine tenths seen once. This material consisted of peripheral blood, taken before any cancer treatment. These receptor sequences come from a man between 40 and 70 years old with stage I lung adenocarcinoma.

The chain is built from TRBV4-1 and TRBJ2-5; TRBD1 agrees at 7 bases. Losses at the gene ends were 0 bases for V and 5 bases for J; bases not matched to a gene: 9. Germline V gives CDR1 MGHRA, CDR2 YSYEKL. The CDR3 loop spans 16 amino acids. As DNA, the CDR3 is TGCGCCAGCAGCCAAGAGCCCTCAGGGGGTCTGGAGACCCAGTACTTC. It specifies CASSQEPSGGLETQYF.

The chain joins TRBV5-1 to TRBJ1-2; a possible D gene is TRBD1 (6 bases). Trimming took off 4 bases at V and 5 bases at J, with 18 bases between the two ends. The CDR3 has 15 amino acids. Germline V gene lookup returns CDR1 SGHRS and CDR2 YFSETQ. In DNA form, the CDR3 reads TGCGCCAGCAGCGGGGTGGCAGGGGCAGGGTATGGCTACACCTTC. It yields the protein CASSGVAGAGYGYTF.

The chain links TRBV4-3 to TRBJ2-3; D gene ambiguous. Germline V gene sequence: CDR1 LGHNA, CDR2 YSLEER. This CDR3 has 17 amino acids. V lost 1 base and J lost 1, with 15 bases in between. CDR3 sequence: CASSQALTGSGTDTQYF. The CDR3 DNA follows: TGCGCCAGCAGCCAAGCACTGACGGGCAGTGGCACAGATACGCAGTATTTT.

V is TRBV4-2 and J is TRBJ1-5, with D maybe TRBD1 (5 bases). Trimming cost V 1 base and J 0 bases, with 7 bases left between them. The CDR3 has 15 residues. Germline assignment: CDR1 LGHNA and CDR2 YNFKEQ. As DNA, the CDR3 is TGTGCCAGCAGCCAAGCTCAGGGTAGCAATCAGCCCCAGCATTTT. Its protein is CASSQAQGSNQPQHF.

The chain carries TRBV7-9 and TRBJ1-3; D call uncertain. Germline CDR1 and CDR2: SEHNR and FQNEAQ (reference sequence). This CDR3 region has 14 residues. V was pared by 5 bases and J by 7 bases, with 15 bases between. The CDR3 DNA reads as TGTGCCAGCAGCGGACCCGGGAACCTCAACACCATATATTTT. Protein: CASSGPGNLNTIYF.

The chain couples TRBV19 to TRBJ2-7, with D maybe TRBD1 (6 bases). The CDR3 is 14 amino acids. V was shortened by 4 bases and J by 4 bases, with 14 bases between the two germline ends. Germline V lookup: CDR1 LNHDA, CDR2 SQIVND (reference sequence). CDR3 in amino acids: CASSTPGTKYEQYF. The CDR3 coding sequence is TGTGCCAGTAGTACTCCGGGGACAAAGTACGAGCAGTACTTC.

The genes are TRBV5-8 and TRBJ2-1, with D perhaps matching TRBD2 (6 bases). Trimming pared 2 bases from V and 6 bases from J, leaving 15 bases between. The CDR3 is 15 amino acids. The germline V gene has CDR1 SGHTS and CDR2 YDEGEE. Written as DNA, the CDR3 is TGTGCCAGCAGCTTCGCGGACTACGGGTCCAATGAGCAGTTCTTC. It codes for CASSFADYGSNEQFF.

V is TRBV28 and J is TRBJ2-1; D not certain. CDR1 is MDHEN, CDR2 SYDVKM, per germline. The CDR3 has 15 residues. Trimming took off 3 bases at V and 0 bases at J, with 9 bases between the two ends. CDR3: CASSLGYISYNEQFF. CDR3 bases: TGTGCCAGCAGTTTGGGATACATCTCCTACAATGAGCAGTTCTTC.

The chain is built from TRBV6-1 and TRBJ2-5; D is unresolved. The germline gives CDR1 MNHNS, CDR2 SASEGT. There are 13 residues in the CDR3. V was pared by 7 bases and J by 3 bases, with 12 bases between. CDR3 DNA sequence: TGTGCCAGCATTCGGACCTCGAAAGAGACCCAGTACTTC. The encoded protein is CASIRTSKETQYF.

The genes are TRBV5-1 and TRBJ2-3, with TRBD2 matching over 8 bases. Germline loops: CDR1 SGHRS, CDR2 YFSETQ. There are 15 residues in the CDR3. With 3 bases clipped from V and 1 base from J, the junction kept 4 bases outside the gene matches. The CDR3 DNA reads TGCGCCAGCAGCTCCGGGAGGGGTCGCACAGATACGCAGTATTTT. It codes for CASSSGRGRTDTQYF.

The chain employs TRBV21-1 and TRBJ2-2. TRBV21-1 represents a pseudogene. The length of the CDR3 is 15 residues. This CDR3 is CASSNGDPNTGELFF. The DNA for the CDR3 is TGTGCCAGCAGCAACGGGGACCCGAACACCGGGGAGCTGTTTTTT.

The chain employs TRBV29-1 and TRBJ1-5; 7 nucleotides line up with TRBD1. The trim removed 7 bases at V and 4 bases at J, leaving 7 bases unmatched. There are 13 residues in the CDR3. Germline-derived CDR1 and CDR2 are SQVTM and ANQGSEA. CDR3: CSATRGKNQPQHF. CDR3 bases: TGCAGCGCCACCAGGGGGAAGAATCAGCCCCAGCATTTT.

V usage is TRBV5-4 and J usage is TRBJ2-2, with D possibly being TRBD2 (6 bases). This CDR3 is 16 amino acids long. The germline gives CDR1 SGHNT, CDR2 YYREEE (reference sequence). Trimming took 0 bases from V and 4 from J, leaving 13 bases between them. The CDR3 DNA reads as TGTGCCAGCAGCTTGGATGGGGACTGGACCACCGGGGAGCTGTTTTTT. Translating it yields CASSLDGDWTTGELFF.

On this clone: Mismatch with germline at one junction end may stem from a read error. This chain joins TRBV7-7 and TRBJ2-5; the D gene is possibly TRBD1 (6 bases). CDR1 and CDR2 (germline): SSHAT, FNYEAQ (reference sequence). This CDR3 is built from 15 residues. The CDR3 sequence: CASSQITGSQETQYF. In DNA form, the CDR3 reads TGTGCTAGCAGCCAGATTACAGGGTCCCAAGAGACCCAGTACTTC. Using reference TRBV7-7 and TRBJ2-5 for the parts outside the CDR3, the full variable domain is GAGVSQSPRYKVTKRGQDVTLRCDPISSHATLYWYQQALGQGPEFLTYFNYEAQPDKSGLPSDRFSAERPEGSISTLTIQRTEQRDSAMYRCASSQITGSQETQYFGPGTRLLVL.

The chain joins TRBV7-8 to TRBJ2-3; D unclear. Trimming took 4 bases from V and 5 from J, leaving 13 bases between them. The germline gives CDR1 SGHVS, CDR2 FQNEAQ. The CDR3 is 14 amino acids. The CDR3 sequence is CASSSPHLRDTQYF. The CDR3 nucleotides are TGTGCCAGCAGCTCACCCCACTTGAGAGATACGCAGTATTTT.

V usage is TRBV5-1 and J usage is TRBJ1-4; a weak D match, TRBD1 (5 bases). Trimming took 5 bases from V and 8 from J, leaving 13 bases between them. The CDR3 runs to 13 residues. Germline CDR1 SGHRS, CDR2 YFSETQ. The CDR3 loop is CASRPPGAEKLFF. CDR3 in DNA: TGCGCCAGCAGGCCCCCCGGGGCCGAAAAACTGTTTTTT.

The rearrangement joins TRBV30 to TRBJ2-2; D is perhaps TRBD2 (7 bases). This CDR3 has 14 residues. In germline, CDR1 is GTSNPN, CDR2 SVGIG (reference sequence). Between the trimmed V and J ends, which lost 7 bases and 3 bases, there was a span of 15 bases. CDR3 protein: CAFAGEGDTGELFF. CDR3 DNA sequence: TGTGCCTTCGCGGGGGAGGGGGACACCGGGGAGCTGTTTTTT.

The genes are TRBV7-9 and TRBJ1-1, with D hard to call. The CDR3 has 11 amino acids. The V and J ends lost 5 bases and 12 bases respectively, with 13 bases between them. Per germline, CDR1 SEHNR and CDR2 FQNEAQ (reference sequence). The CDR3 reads CASSTGRMTFF. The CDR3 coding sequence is TGTGCCAGCAGCACCGGGAGAATGACTTTCTTT.

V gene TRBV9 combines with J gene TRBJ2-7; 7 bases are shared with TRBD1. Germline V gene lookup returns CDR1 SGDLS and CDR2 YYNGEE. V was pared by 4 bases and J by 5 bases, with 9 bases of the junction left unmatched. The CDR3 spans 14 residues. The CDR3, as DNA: TGTGCCAGCAGCTTACAGGGGATGAGGGACGAGCAGTACTTC. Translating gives CASSLQGMRDEQYF.

CDR3 DNA sequence: TGTGCCAGTAGTGCAACCTCTAGCACAGATACGCAGTATTTT. Its translation is CASSATSSTDTQYF. J is TRBJ2-3 and V is TRBV19; D is undetermined. Trimming shortened V by 5 bases and J by 0 bases, and 9 bases separated the two germline ends. Germline V gives CDR1 LNHDA, CDR2 SQIVND (reference sequence). The CDR3 spans 14 residues. Supplemented by reference TRBV19 and TRBJ2-3, the full variable domain reads DGGITQSPKYLFRKEGQNVTLSCEQNLNHDAMYWYRQDPGQGLRLIYYSQIVNDFQKGDIAEGYSVSREKKESFPLTVTSAQKNPTAFYLCASSATSSTDTQYFGPGTRLTVL.

CDR3 nucleotides: TGTGCCGGTTCACAGGGCAACACCGGGGAGCTGTTTTTT. It is translated as CAGSQGNTGELFF. The rearrangement joins TRBV15 to TRBJ2-2; possibly TRBD1 for D (6 bases). CDR1 is LNHNV and CDR2 is YYDKDF in the germline V gene (reference sequence). This CDR3 contains 13 residues. With 11 bases removed from V and 2 bases from J, the gap between germline ends came to 12 bases.

The CDR3 bases are TGTGCCAGCAGCAGGCAGGGGCAAGAGTGGACCCAGTACTTC. Translated: CASSRQGQEWTQYF. The chain joins TRBV7-9 to TRBJ2-5; weak D call: TRBD1 (6 bases). The CDR3 runs 14 residues. The germline V gene encodes CDR1 SEHNR and CDR2 FQNEAQ (reference sequence). With 5 bases removed from V and 7 bases from J, the gap between germline ends came to 17 bases.

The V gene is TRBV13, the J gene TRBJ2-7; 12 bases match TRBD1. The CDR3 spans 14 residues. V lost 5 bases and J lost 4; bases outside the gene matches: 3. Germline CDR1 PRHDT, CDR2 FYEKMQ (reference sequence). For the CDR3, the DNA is TGTGCCAGCAGCCCGGGACAGGGGGCATACGAGCAGTACTTC. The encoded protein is CASSPGQGAYEQYF.

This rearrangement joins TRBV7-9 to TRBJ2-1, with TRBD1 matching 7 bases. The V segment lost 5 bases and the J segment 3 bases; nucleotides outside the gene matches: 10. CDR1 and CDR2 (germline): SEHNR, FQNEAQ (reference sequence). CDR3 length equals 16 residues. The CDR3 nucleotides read TGTGCCAGCAGCACGTCGACAGGGACCGGCTACAATGAGCAGTTCTTC. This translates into CASSTSTGTGYNEQFF.

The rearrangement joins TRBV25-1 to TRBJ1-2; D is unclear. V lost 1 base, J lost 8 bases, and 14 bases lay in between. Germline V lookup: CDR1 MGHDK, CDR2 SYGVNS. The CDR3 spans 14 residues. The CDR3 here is CASSESVTGRGYTF. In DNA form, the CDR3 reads TGTGCCAGCAGTGAATCGGTAACCGGACGAGGCTACACCTTC.

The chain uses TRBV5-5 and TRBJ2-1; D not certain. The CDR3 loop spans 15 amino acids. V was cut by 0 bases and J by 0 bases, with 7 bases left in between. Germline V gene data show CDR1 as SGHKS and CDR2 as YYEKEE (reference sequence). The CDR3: CASSLGVTSYNEQFF. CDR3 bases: TGTGCCAGCAGCTTGGGAGTTACCTCCTACAATGAGCAGTTCTTC.

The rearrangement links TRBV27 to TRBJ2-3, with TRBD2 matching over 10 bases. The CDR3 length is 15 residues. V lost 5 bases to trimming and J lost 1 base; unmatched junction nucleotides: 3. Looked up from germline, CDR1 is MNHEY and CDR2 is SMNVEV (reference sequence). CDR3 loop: CASSPGTSGTDTQYF. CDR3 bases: TGTGCCAGCAGTCCTGGGACTAGCGGCACAGATACGCAGTATTTT.

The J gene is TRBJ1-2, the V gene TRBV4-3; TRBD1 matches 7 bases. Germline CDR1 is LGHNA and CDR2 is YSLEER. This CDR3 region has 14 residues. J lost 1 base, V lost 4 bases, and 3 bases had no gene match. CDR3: CASSLRGDNYGYTF. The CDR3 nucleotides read TGCGCCAGCAGCCTCAGGGGGGATAACTATGGCTACACCTTC.